Below, one T cell receptor beta chain is given with its context. This sample is drawn from a study of technical replicates of blood from a few donors. The repertoire was sequenced with immunoSEQ multiplex PCR; TCRdb's copy has only in-frame clones and lacks some. The sample has tens of thousands of clones, less than 99% seen once. The V gene lost 5 bases and the J gene lost 3 bases, with 14 bases spanning the gap. The CDR3 covers 15 residues. Germline V lookup: CDR1 LNHDA, CDR2 SQIVND (reference sequence). This chain joins TRBV19 and TRBJ2-1; D might be TRBD2 (6 bases). The source is a human donor in good health. The sequencing input was T cells isolated from PBMCs. CDR3 in amino acids: CASSFDLANYNEQFF. In nucleotides, the CDR3 is TGTGCCAGTAGTTTCGATCTAGCGAACTACAATGAGCAGTTCTTC.